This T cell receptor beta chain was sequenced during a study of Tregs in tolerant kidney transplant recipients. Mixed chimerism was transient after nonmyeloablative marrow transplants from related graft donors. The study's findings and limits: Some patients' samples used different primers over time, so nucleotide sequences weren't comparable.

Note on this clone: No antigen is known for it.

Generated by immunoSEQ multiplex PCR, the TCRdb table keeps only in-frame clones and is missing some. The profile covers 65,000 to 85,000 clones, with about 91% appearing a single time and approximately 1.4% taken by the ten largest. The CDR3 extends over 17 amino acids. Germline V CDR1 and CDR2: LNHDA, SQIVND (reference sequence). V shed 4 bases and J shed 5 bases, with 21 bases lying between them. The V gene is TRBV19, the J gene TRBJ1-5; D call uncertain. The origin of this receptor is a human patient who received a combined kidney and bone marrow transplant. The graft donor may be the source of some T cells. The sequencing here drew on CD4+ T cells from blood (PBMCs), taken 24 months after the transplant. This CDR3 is CASSTGGGWQNYQPQHF. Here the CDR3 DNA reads TGTGCCAGTAGTACGGGAGGCGGGTGGCAGAACTATCAGCCCCAGCATTTT.